The 25 T cell receptor beta chains reported below all come from one sample, sequenced in a study of identical twins. MiXCR, applied by TCRdb to the 5' RACE reads, yields one record per CDR3 protein. Of about 530,000 distinct CDR3 sequences in the sample, 12% to 15% were seen once. A further study also used this sample, focusing on yellow fever vaccine responses in identical twins.

Sequencing was done on a sample of CD4+ T cells sorted from blood. The receptors were sampled from a woman aged 18 to 35 in good health.

This clonotype has just a few counts. The chain is built from TRBV25-1 and TRBJ2-3, with unresolved D. CDR1 is MGHDK, CDR2 SYGVNS, per germline. The CDR3 consists of 13 residues. Trimming stripped 7 bases from V and 0 bases from J, with 8 bases between. The CDR3 sequence: CASITPSTDTQYF. The CDR3 DNA is TGTGCCAGCATAACACCAAGCACAGATACGCAGTATTTT.

The chain joins TRBV28 to TRBJ1-1; the D gene is possibly TRBD1 (5 bases). V gave up 5 bases and J gave up 4 bases, with 14 bases separating them. This CDR3 is 14 amino acids long. Germline V gene data show CDR1 as MDHEN and CDR2 as SYDVKM. The CDR3 here is CASSTPGVGTEAFF. In DNA form, the CDR3 reads TGTGCCAGCAGTACCCCGGGGGTGGGCACTGAAGCTTTCTTT.

V is TRBV5-1 and J is TRBJ2-3; 7 bases align to TRBD2. The ends lost 4 bases at V and 0 bases at J; junction bases unmatched: 5. Germline loops: CDR1 SGHRS, CDR2 YFSETQ. The CDR3 length is 15 residues. In nucleotides, the CDR3 is TGCGCCAGCAGCGCAAGCGGGGCTAGCACAGATACGCAGTATTTT. Protein product: CASSASGASTDTQYF.

In the case of this clonotype: One junction end does not reproduce the germline sequence, and a read error may be involved. V and J are TRBV15 and TRBJ1-5, with D uncertain. The CDR3 consists of 15 residues. Germline V gene data show CDR1 as LNHNV and CDR2 as YYDKDF (reference sequence). CDR3 in amino acids: CATSRVVGSNQRQHF. DNA for the CDR3: TGTGCCACCAGCAGAGTGGTCGGTAGCAATCAGCGCCAGCATTTT. Variable domain in full (rest from reference TRBV15 and TRBJ1-5): DAMVIQNPRYQVTQFGKPVTLSCSQTLNHNVMYWYQQKSSQAPKLLFHYYDKDFNNEADTPDNFQSRRPNTSFCFLDIRSPGLGDTAMYLCATSRVVGSNQRQHFGDGTRLSIL.

The J gene is TRBJ2-2, the V gene TRBV11-3; 12 bases line up with TRBD2. V was clipped by 3 bases and J by 5 bases; unmatched bases: 7. The CDR3 contains 17 residues. From germline, CDR1 is SGHNT and CDR2 YENEEA. The chain's CDR3 is CASSFLAGGRGTGELFF. The CDR3 DNA reads as TGTGCCAGCAGCTTTCTAGCGGGAGGGCGCGGAACCGGGGAGCTGTTTTTT.

This clonotype was seen a few times. V usage is TRBV3-1 and J usage is TRBJ2-1, with 8 bases lining up with TRBD2. This CDR3 has 14 amino acids. V was clipped by 4 bases and J by 4 bases; unmatched bases: 3. Germline lookup yields CDR1 LGHDT and CDR2 YNNKEL (reference sequence). CDR3 in amino acids: CASSPERGYNEQFF. As DNA, the CDR3 is TGTGCCAGCAGCCCGGAGCGGGGGTACAATGAGCAGTTCTTC.

The chain couples TRBV10-3 to TRBJ2-7; 7 bases line up with TRBD2. V dropped 5 bases and J dropped 2; count of bases not matched to a gene: 9. The CDR3 is 15 amino acids. CDR1 and CDR2 from the germline V gene are ENHRY and SYGVKD. For the CDR3, the DNA is TGTGCCATCAGTTCCACTCGGCTAGCGGCCTACGAGCAGTACTTC. This translates into CAISSTRLAAYEQYF.

The chain links TRBV6-1 to TRBJ2-2, with D perhaps TRBD2 (5 bases). CDR1 is MNHNS, CDR2 SASEGT, per germline. The CDR3 is 13 residues long. V lost 6 bases, J lost 3 bases, and 8 bases lay in between. In DNA form, the CDR3 reads TGTGCCAGCAGGGCGGGCCACACCGGGGAGCTGTTTTTT. Encoded protein: CASRAGHTGELFF.

This clonotype has a handful of counts. The chain joins TRBV4-2 to TRBJ2-1, with 9 bases fitting TRBD2. CDR3 length: 19 residues. Germline lookup yields CDR1 LGHNA and CDR2 YNFKEQ. V lost 0 bases, J lost 9 bases, and 18 bases stayed unmatched. The CDR3: CASSQDLGGAKREDVEQFF. As DNA, the CDR3 is TGTGCCAGCAGCCAAGATCTAGGGGGCGCCAAGCGGGAGGACGTTGAGCAGTTCTTC.

This clonotype came up a few times. This chain connects TRBV5-1 to TRBJ1-4; a weak D match, TRBD1 (6 bases). Germline values: CDR1 SGHRS, CDR2 YFSETQ. This CDR3 is 15 amino acids long. Trimming shortened V by 1 base and J by 7 bases, and 14 bases separated the two germline ends. CDR3: CASSLWGAEGEKLFF. The CDR3, as DNA: TGCGCCAGCAGCTTGTGGGGGGCTGAGGGTGAAAAACTGTTTTTT.

The V and J genes are TRBV28 and TRBJ1-4; the D gene is possibly TRBD1 (6 bases). V was clipped by 2 bases and J by 4 bases, with 8 bases between them. The CDR3 contains 14 residues. CDR1 is MDHEN and CDR2 is SYDVKM in the germline V gene. CDR3 coding DNA: TGTGCCAGCAGTTTAACCAGGGGTAATGAAAAACTGTTTTTT. This sequence encodes CASSLTRGNEKLFF.

This clonotype showed up many times. This chain joins TRBV5-1 and TRBJ2-3, with TRBD2 matching 8 bases. The CDR3 runs 14 residues. The V segment lost 0 bases and the J segment 6 bases; nucleotides outside the gene matches: 3. CDR1 is SGHRS and CDR2 is YFSETQ in the germline V gene. For the CDR3, the DNA is TGCGCCAGCAGCTTGGGGACTAGCTCGGATACGCAGTATTTT. This gives the protein CASSLGTSSDTQYF.

This chain links TRBV14 with TRBJ2-5, with D perhaps matching TRBD2 (5 bases). The V gene's germline CDR1 is SGHDN and CDR2 FVKESK. V was pared by 1 base and J by 3 bases, with 9 bases between. CDR3 size: 14 residues. The CDR3 loop is CASSQVLREETQYF. As DNA, the CDR3 is TGTGCCAGCAGCCAAGTGTTGCGGGAAGAGACCCAGTACTTC.

This clonotype has a handful of counts. The rearrangement links TRBV6-1 to TRBJ1-2; TRBD1 matches at 9 bases. The CDR3 covers 13 residues. The germline CDR1 and CDR2 sequences are MNHNS and SASEGT. V trimming: 7 bases; J trimming: 7 bases; junction bases outside the gene matches: 7. Here the CDR3 DNA reads TGTGCCAGCATCCCACAGGGGGCAGGTGGCTACACCTTC. This sequence encodes CASIPQGAGGYTF.

This rearrangement joins TRBV24-1 to TRBJ2-3; 7 nucleotides line up with TRBD2. Germline CDR1 is KGHDR and CDR2 is SFDVKD. The J segment lost 3 bases and the V segment lost 9 bases, leaving 14 bases of the junction unmatched. The CDR3 consists of 16 residues. The CDR3 reads CATGGPAGVKTDTQYF. As DNA, the CDR3 is TGTGCCACCGGGGGTCCGGCGGGAGTGAAGACAGATACGCAGTATTTT.

V and J are TRBV24-1 and TRBJ1-2; D uncertain. V was pared by 3 bases and J by 3 bases, with 4 bases between. Germline V lookup: CDR1 KGHDR, CDR2 SFDVKD. The CDR3 is made up of 12 amino acids. The CDR3, as DNA: TGTGCCACCAGTGATGGAGACTATGGCTACACCTTC. Its translation: CATSDGDYGYTF.

This clonotype occurred a few times. This rearrangement joins TRBV3-1 to TRBJ2-3, with TRBD2 matching 12 bases. With 0 bases clipped from V and 6 bases from J, the junction kept 13 bases outside the gene matches. The CDR3 covers 19 residues. CDR1 LGHDT and CDR2 YNNKEL come from the germline V gene (reference sequence). The CDR3 loop is CASSQDRLAGGLHLDTQYF. Here the CDR3 DNA reads TGTGCCAGCAGCCAAGATAGGCTAGCGGGAGGGCTACATCTCGATACGCAGTATTTT.

This clonotype was observed a handful of times. The V and J genes are TRBV7-8 and TRBJ2-3; 11 bases match TRBD2. The CDR3 consists of 13 residues. V was clipped by 4 bases and J by 12 bases; unmatched bases: 6. Germline assignment: CDR1 SGHVS and CDR2 FQNEAQ. The chain's CDR3 is CASSSLSGRGQYF. CDR3 nucleotide sequence: TGTGCCAGCAGCTCCCTTAGCGGGAGGGGACAGTATTTT.

This clonotype was detected a few times. The chain combines TRBV3-1 with TRBJ2-1; 12 positions agree with TRBD2. Germline assignment: CDR1 LGHDT and CDR2 YNNKEL (reference sequence). This CDR3 region has 18 residues. V trimming: 4 bases; J trimming: 8 bases; junction bases outside the gene matches: 15. The CDR3 nucleotides are TGTGCCAGCAGCCCCTCCGCCCCTTCTAGCGGGAGGGTACATGAGCAGTTCTTC. Protein product: CASSPSAPSSGRVHEQFF.

This clonotype turned up a few times. The gene calls are TRBV27 and TRBJ2-7; D is unresolved. Trimming pared 5 bases from V and 3 bases from J, leaving 11 bases between. Germline V gene sequence: CDR1 MNHEY, CDR2 SMNVEV (reference sequence). This CDR3 comprises 13 residues. CDR3 nucleotide sequence: TGTGCCAGCAGTCAGGACCCCCGCTACGAGCAGTACTTC. As protein: CASSQDPRYEQYF.

This clonotype was seen a few times. This chain connects TRBV6-2 or TRBV6-3 to TRBJ2-7; 7 bases fit TRBD1. Trimming removed 6 bases from V and 0 bases from J; junction bases left unmatched: 5. CDR3 size: 14 residues. The germline CDR1 and CDR2 sequences are MNHEY and SVGEGT. The CDR3 loop is CASRGTASSYEQYV. DNA of the CDR3: TGTGCCAGCAGAGGGACAGCTAGCTCCTACGAGCAGTACGTC.

The chain recombines TRBV12-3 or TRBV12-4 with TRBJ1-1, with D unclear. The V end was cut by 1 base, the J end by 7 bases, with 4 bases between. This CDR3 has 11 amino acids. The CDR3 protein is CASSLGLEAFF. CDR3 DNA: TGTGCCAGCAGTTTAGGGCTTGAAGCTTTCTTT.

There are a few counts of this clonotype. The V call is TRBV5-1, the J call TRBJ2-7; D is possibly TRBD1 or TRBD2 (5 bases each). Germline values: CDR1 SGHRS, CDR2 YFSETQ. Trimming left V 2 bases short and J 2 bases short, with 11 bases between. CDR3 size: 14 residues. The CDR3 DNA reads TGCGCCAGCAGCTTAGGGACCGCGGCCTACGAGCAGTACTTC. Its protein is CASSLGTAAYEQYF. Variable domain in full (rest from reference TRBV5-1 and TRBJ2-7): KAGVTQTPRYLIKTRGQQVTLSCSPISGHRSVSWYQQTPGQGLQFLFEYFSETQRNKGNFPGRFSGRQFSNSRSEMNVSTLELGDSALYLCASSLGTAAYEQYFGPGTRLTVT.

This clonotype was recorded a few times. The J gene is TRBJ2-2, the V gene TRBV6-1; 8 nucleotides line up with TRBD2. CDR1 and CDR2 (germline): MNHNS, SASEGT. The CDR3 loop spans 16 amino acids. J gave up 5 bases and V 6 bases, and 11 bases lay outside the gene matches. The CDR3 nucleotides are TGTGCCAGCAGCCGGACCTTAGCGGGAAGTACCGGGGAGCTGTTTTTT. As protein: CASSRTLAGSTGELFF.

This clonotype was detected a few times. The rearrangement links TRBV12-3 or TRBV12-4 to TRBJ2-1, with D possibly being TRBD1 or TRBD2 (6 bases each). This CDR3 comprises 15 residues. Trimming stripped 5 bases from V and 0 bases from J, with 11 bases between. CDR3 DNA sequence: TGTGCCAGCAGTGAAGGGGGGCTCTCCTACAATGAGCAGTTCTTC. This encodes CASSEGGLSYNEQFF.